The 21 T cell receptor beta chains below were found in one sample sequenced in a study of T cell responses to AZD1222 COVID-19 vaccine. Some clones are missing from TCRdb's copy, which holds only in-frame ones; the method was immunoSEQ multiplex PCR. There are over 100,000 clones in the sample; around 87% occur only once, and 3% to 4% lies in the top ten. The sample was peripheral blood, taken on day 0 of AZD1222 vaccination. The receptors come from an adult in good health.

The chain is built from TRBV5-8 and TRBJ1-3; D is undetermined. The CDR3 consists of 14 residues. V shed 9 bases and J shed 0 bases, with 13 bases lying between them. Germline assignment: CDR1 SGHTS and CDR2 YDEGEE. The CDR3, as DNA: TGTGCCAACACCGAAAGGTTCTCTGGAAACACCATATATTTT. Translating gives CANTERFSGNTIYF.

The rearrangement links TRBV18 to TRBJ1-4, with D possibly TRBD1 on 5 matching bases. Per germline, CDR1 KGHSH and CDR2 LQKENI. The CDR3 sequence is 16 residues long. Deletions cut 1 base from V and 5 bases from J, with 14 bases between. CDR3 amino acids: CASSPLFGQGNEKLFF. The CDR3 DNA reads TGTGCCAGCTCACCACTTTTTGGGCAGGGCAATGAAAAACTGTTTTTT. The variable domain in full, completed from reference TRBV18 and TRBJ1-4, reads NAGVMQNPRHLVRRRGQEARLRCSPMKGHSHVYWYRQLPEEGLKFMVYLQKENIIDESGMPKERFSAEFPKEGPSILRIQQVVRGDSAAYFCASSPLFGQGNEKLFFGSGTQLSVL.

CDR3 coding DNA: TGTGCCAGCAGCTTCCAGGGGACAGATACGCAGTATTTT. Translated: CASSFQGTDTQYF. The chain recombines TRBV5-4 with TRBJ2-3; tentatively, D is TRBD1 (6 bases). Germline assignment: CDR1 SGHNT and CDR2 YYREEE (reference sequence). The CDR3 consists of 13 residues. Trimming cost V 2 bases and J 3 bases, with 7 bases left between them.

The rearrangement uses TRBV6-5 and TRBJ1-4; perhaps TRBD1 as D (6 bases). This CDR3 has 15 amino acids. CDR1 and CDR2 (germline): MNHEY, SVGAGI. Trimming stripped 5 bases from V and 3 bases from J, with 13 bases between. CDR3 amino acids: CASSQTGFPNEKLFF. CDR3 in DNA: TGTGCCAGCAGTCAGACAGGTTTCCCTAATGAAAAACTGTTTTTT.

This chain links TRBV7-9 with TRBJ2-1; 7 positions match TRBD2. J lost 4 bases, V lost 7 bases, and 10 bases had no gene match. This CDR3 has 15 amino acids. The germline V gene has CDR1 SEHNR and CDR2 FQNEAQ (reference sequence). In DNA form, the CDR3 reads TGTGCCAGCAACCCCAGCGGGGAACGTTACAATGAGCAGTTCTTC. Residues: CASNPSGERYNEQFF.

The J gene is TRBJ1-2, the V gene TRBV5-8, with D possibly TRBD1 on 5 matching bases. CDR1 SGHTS and CDR2 YDEGEE come from the germline V gene. V lost 1 base and J 8 bases, leaving 18 bases between the germline ends. The CDR3 consists of 15 residues. Here the CDR3 reads CASSLPQVKIGGYTF. CDR3 bases: TGTGCCAGCAGCTTGCCACAGGTCAAAATAGGGGGCTACACCTTC.

The chain combines TRBV5-3 with TRBJ2-7; D unresolved. TRBV5-3 is placed among ORFs of uncertain function. The V end was cut by 4 bases, the J end by 7 bases, with 24 bases between. CDR3 length: 16 amino acids. The CDR3 region is CARSASTGQVFGEQYF. CDR3 nucleotides: TGTGCCAGAAGCGCAAGCACCGGTCAGGTCTTCGGGGAGCAGTACTTC.

The rearrangement joins TRBV7-2 to TRBJ2-3, with 7 bases that match TRBD2. This CDR3 region has 15 residues. With 6 bases clipped from V and 3 bases from J, the junction kept 9 bases outside the gene matches. Germline CDR1 is SGHTA and CDR2 is FQGNSA. The CDR3 spells CASSSGLYFTDTQYF. For the CDR3, the DNA is TGTGCCAGCAGTTCGGGACTATATTTTACAGATACGCAGTATTTT.

The rearrangement joins TRBV6-2 or TRBV6-3 to TRBJ2-5, with 9 nucleotides matching TRBD1. The junction had 17 bases not matched to a gene; V was cut back by 4 bases and J by 5 bases. This CDR3 has 18 residues. Germline V gene data show CDR1 as MNHEY and CDR2 as SVGEGT. The CDR3 coding sequence is TGTGCCAGCAGTTTATCCCCGACCCACAGGGGGCCAGGGGAGACCCAGTACTTC. It codes for CASSLSPTHRGPGETQYF.

The gene calls are TRBV29-1 and TRBJ1-2, with D tentatively TRBD1 (6 bases). This CDR3 region has 13 residues. Germline CDR1 SQVTM, CDR2 ANQGSEA. The V gene lost 0 bases and the J gene lost 4 bases, with 9 bases spanning the gap. DNA for the CDR3: TGCAGCGTTGAAGAGCTCAGGGGCTATGGCTACACCTTC. Translating it yields CSVEELRGYGYTF.

The chain recombines TRBV4-1 with TRBJ1-6, with D possibly TRBD1 on 5 matching bases. The V end was cut by 0 bases, the J end by 8 bases, with 20 bases between. Per the germline V gene, CDR1 is MGHRA and CDR2 is YSYEKL. This CDR3 has 18 residues. The CDR3 sequence: CASSQDSDPGRGDSPLHF. The CDR3 DNA reads TGCGCCAGCAGCCAAGATTCCGACCCGGGACGCGGGGATTCACCCCTCCACTTT.

Turning to this clone: The same CDR3 can be traced to other DNA sequences in this sample. The chain uses TRBV19 and TRBJ1-1; unclear D gene. Trimming took 3 bases from V and 2 from J, leaving 7 bases between them. The CDR3 spans 13 residues. CDR1 and CDR2 (germline): LNHDA, SQIVND (reference sequence). DNA of the CDR3: TGTGCCAGTAGTATTTTAGGAAACACTGAAGCTTTCTTT. Residues: CASSILGNTEAFF.

The chain carries TRBV24-1 and TRBJ2-5; D remains unclear. Trimming shortened V by 2 bases and J by 4 bases, and 13 bases separated the two germline ends. Germline values: CDR1 KGHDR, CDR2 SFDVKD. This CDR3 region has 15 residues. In DNA, the CDR3 is TGTGCCACCAGTGATTCCCGGCTCGGTCGAGAGACCCAGTACTTC. It yields the protein CATSDSRLGRETQYF.

V and J are TRBV6-2 or TRBV6-3 and TRBJ2-4; 13 bases are shared with TRBD2. Germline CDR1 and CDR2: MNHEY and SVGEGT. The CDR3 is made up of 16 amino acids. V lost 5 bases, J lost 6 bases, and 7 bases stayed unmatched. CDR3 DNA sequence: TGTGCCAGCAGTGAGACTAGCGGGGGGCCGAGAAACATTCAGTACTTC. Translated: CASSETSGGPRNIQYF.

V gene TRBV19 combines with J gene TRBJ1-1; 8 nucleotides line up with TRBD1. Germline assignment: CDR1 LNHDA and CDR2 SQIVND (reference sequence). V was clipped by 8 bases and J by 13 bases; unmatched bases: 12. The CDR3 covers 12 residues. The CDR3 loop reads CASWTGTSVGFF. CDR3 sequence (DNA): TGTGCCAGTTGGACAGGGACTTCGGTGGGTTTCTTT.

V usage is TRBV2 and J usage is TRBJ2-2; a possible D gene is TRBD1 (5 bases). Trimming left V 5 bases short and J 0 bases short, with 10 bases between. The CDR3 runs to 15 residues. Germline V gives CDR1 SNHLY, CDR2 FYNNEI. The CDR3 DNA follows: TGTGCCAGCAGTCTTCAGGGTCCGAACACCGGGGAGCTGTTTTTT. Translation: CASSLQGPNTGELFF.

V is TRBV7-2 and J is TRBJ2-7; TRBD1 is a possible D gene (5 bases). CDR3 length equals 13 residues. Trimming pared 2 bases from V and 5 bases from J, leaving 10 bases between. The germline CDR1 and CDR2 sequences are SGHTA and FQGNSA. CDR3 bases: TGTGCCAGCAGCTTACAGGGCCTGCACGAGCAGTACTTC. It specifies CASSLQGLHEQYF.

Notes on this clone: The junction shows a germline mismatch at one end, possibly a read error. The rearrangement uses TRBV7-2 and TRBJ1-1, with D hard to call. Germline values: CDR1 SGHTA, CDR2 FQGNSA. The CDR3 is 15 residues long. The CDR3 region is CASSLAHTLNTEAFF. The CDR3 nucleotides read TGTGCCAGCAGTTTAGCACACACCTTGAACACTGAAGCTTTCTTT.

This chain links TRBV2 with TRBJ1-5; TRBD1 is a possible D gene (6 bases). CDR1 and CDR2 from the germline V gene are SNHLY and FYNNEI. The CDR3 has 18 residues. Trimming pared 8 bases from V and 0 bases from J, leaving 23 bases between. As DNA, the CDR3 is TGTGCCAGCTCAAGCCCGGCAGGGGCTTATTATAGCAATCAGCCCCAGCATTTT. Translation gives CASSSPAGAYYSNQPQHF.

V and J are TRBV29-1 and TRBJ1-2; 7 bases match TRBD1. This CDR3 is 15 amino acids long. V lost 7 bases to trimming and J lost 6 bases; unmatched junction nucleotides: 17. Germline values: CDR1 SQVTM, CDR2 ANQGSEA. CDR3 sequence (DNA): TGCAGCGGGCTAGCCCCACGACAGGGAAGGGATGGCTACACCTTC. Its protein is CSGLAPRQGRDGYTF.

Worth noting for this clone: The same CDR3 also results from other DNA sequences found in this sample. The V call is TRBV6-5, the J call TRBJ1-5; no definite D call. Between the trimmed V and J ends, which lost 6 bases and 0 bases, there was a span of 12 bases. The CDR3 length is 15 residues. CDR1 is MNHEY, CDR2 SVGAGI, per germline. The CDR3 sequence is CASRIREYSNQPQHF. The CDR3, as DNA: TGTGCCAGCAGGATTCGGGAATATAGCAATCAGCCCCAGCATTTT.